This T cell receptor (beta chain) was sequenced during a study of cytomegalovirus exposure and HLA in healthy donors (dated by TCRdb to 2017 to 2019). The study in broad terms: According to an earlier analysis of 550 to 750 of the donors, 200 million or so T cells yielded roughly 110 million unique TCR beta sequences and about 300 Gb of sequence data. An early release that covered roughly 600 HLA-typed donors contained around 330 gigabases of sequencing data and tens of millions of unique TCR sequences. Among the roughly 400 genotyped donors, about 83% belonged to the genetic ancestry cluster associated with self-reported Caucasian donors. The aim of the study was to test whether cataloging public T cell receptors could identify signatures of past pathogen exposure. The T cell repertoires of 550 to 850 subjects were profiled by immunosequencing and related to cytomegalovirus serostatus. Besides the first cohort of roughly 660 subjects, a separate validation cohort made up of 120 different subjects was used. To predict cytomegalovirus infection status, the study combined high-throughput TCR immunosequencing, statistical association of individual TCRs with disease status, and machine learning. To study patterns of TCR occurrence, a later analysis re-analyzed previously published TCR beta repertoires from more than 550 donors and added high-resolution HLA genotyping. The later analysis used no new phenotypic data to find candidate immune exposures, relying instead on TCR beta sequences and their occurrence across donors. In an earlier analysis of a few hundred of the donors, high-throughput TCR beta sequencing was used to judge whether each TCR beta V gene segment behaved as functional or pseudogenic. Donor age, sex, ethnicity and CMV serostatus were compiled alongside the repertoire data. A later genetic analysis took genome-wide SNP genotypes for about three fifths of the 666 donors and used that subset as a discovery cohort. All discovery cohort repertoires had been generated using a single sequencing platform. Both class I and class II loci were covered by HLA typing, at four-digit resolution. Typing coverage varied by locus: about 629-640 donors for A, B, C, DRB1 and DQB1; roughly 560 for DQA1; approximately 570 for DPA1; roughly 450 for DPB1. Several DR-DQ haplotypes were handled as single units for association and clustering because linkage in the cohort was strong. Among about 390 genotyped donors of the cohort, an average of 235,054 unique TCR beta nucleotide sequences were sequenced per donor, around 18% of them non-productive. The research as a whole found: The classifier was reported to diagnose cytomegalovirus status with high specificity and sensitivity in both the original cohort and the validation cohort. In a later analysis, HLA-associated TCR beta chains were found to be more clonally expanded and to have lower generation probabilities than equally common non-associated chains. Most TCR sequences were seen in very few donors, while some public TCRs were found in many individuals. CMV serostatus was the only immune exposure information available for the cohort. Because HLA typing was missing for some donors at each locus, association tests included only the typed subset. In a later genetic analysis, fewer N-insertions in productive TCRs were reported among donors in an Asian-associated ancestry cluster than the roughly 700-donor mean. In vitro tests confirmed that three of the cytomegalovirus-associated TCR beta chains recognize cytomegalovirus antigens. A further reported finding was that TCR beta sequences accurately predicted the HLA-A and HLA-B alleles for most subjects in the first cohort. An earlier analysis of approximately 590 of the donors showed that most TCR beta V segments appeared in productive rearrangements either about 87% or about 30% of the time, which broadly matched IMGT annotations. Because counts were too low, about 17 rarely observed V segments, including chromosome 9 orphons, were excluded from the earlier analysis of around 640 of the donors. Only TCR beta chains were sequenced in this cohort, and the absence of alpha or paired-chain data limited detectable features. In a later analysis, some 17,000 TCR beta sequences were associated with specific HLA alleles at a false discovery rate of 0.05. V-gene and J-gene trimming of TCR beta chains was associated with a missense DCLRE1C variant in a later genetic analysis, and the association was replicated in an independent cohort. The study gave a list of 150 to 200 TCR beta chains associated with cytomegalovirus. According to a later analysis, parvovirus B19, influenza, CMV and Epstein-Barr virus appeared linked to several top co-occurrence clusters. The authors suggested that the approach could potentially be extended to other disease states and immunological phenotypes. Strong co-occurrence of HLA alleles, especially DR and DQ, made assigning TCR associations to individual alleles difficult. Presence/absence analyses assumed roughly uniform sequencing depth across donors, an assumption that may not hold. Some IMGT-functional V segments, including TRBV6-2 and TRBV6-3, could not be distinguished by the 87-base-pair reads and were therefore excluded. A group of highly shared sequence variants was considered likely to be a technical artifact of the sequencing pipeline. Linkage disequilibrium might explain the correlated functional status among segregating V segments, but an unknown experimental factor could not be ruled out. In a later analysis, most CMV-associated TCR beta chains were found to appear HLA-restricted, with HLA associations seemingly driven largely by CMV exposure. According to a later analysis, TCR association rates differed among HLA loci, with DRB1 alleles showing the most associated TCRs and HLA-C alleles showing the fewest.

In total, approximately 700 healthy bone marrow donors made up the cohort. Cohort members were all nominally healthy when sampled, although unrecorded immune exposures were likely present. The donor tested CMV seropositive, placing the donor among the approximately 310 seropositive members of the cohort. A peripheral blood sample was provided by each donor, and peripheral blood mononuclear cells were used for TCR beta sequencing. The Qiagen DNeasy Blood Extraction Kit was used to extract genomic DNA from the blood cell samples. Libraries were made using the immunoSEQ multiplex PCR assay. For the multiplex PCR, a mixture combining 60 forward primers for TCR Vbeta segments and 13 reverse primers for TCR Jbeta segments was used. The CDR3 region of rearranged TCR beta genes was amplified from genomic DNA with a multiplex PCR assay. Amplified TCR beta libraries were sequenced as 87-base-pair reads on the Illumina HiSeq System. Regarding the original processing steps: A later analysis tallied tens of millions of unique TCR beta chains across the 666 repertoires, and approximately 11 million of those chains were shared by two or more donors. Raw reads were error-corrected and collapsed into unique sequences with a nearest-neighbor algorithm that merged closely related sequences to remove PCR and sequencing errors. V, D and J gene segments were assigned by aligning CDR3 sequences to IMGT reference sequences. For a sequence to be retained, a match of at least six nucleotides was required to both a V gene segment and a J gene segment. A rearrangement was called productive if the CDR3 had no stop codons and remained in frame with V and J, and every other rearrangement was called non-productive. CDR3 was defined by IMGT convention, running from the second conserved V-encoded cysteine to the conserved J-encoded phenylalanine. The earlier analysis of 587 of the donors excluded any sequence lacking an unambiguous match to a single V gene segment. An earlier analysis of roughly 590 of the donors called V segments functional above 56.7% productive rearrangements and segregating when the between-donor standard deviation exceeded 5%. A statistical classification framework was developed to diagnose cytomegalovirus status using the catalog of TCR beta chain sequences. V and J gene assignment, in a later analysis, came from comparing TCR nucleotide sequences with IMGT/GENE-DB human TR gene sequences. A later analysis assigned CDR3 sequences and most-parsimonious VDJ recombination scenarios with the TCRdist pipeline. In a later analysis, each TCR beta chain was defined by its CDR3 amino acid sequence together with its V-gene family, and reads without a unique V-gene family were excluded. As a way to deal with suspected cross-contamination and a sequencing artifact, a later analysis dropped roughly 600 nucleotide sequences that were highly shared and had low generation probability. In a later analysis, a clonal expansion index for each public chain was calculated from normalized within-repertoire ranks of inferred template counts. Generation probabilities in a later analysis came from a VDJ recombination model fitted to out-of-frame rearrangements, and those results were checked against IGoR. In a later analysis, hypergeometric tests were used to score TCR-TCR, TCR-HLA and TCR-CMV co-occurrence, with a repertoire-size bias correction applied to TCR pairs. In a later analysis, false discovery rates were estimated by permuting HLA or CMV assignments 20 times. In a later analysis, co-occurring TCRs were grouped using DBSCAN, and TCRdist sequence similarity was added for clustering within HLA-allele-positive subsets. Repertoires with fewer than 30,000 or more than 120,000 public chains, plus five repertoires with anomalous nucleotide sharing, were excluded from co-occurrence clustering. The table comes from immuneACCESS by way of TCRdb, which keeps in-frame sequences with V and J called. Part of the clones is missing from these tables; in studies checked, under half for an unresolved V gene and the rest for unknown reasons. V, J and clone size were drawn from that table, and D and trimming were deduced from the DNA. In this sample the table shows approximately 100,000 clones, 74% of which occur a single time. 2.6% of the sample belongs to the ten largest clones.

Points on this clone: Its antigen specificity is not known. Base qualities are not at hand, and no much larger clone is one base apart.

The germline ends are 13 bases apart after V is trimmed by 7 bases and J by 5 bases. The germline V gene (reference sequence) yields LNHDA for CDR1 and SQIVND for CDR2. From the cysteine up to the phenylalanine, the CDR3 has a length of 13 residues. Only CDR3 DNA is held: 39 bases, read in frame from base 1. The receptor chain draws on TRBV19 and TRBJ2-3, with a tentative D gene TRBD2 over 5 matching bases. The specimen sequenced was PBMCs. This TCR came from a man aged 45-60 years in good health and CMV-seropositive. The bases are TGTGCCAGTAAGCCTAGCTTGGTAGATACGCAGTATTTT. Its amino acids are CASKPSLVDTQYF.